This T cell receptor beta chain originates from a study of blood T cell repertoires in COVID-19. The protocol was immunoSEQ multiplex PCR, while the TCRdb copy is restricted to in-frame clones and leaves out a portion. The sample holds more than 35,000 clones, around 89% seen once. The V segment lost 3 bases and the J segment 6 bases; nucleotides outside the gene matches: 7. The CDR3 is 15 residues long. Germline values: CDR1 MRHNA, CDR2 SNTAGT. The receptor was derived from a human donor in a cohort sampled during active COVID-19. This chain connects TRBV6-4 to TRBJ2-3; 9 positions match TRBD2. Sequences were obtained from peripheral blood. The CDR3 is CASSDSAGGSDTQYF. The CDR3 DNA is TGTGCCAGCAGTGATTCGGCGGGAGGGAGCGATACGCAGTATTTT.